The 32 T cell receptor beta chains below all came from one sample that was sequenced in a study of cytomegalovirus exposure and HLA in healthy donors. A multiplex PCR was run with 60 Vbeta primers and 13 Jbeta primers. Profiled with immunoSEQ multiplex PCR; TCRdb holds only in-frame clones, not every one. The sample shows 160,000 or so clones, about 65% of them seen only once. Material: PBMCs. The source of these receptors is a woman aged 25-40 years in good health and CMV-seronegative.

This chain connects TRBV30 to TRBJ2-1; 10 nucleotides agree with TRBD2. The CDR3 totals 19 residues. V shed 5 bases and J 0 bases; nucleotides not matched to a gene: 16. Looked up from germline, CDR1 is GTSNPN and CDR2 is SVGIG (reference sequence). The CDR3: CAWRVQRGGYFSSYNEQFF. The CDR3 coding sequence is TGTGCCTGGCGAGTCCAGCGGGGGGGGTACTTTAGCTCCTACAATGAGCAGTTCTTC. Supplemented by reference TRBV30 and TRBJ2-1, the full variable domain reads SQTIHQWPATLVQPVGSPLSLECTVEGTSNPNLYWYRQAAGRGLQLLFYSVGIGQISSEVPQNLSASRPQDRQFILSSKKLLLSDSGFYLCAWRVQRGGYFSSYNEQFFGPGTRLTVL.

The chain links TRBV4-2 to TRBJ2-7, with TRBD2 matching 12 bases. CDR3 length equals 16 residues. The germline gives CDR1 LGHNA, CDR2 YNFKEQ. V lost 2 bases and J lost 3; bases outside the gene matches: 5. The CDR3 DNA is TGTGCCAGCAGCCAATTAAGGACTAGCGGGGACTACGAGCAGTACTTC. This gives the protein CASSQLRTSGDYEQYF.

This clone was recorded only once. The chain joins TRBV6-5 to TRBJ2-5; D might be TRBD2 (6 bases). Looked up from germline, CDR1 is MNHEY and CDR2 is SVGAGI. Trimming shortened V by 5 bases and J by 4 bases, and 14 bases separated the two germline ends. This CDR3 has 14 residues. The CDR3 loop reads CASSDLAMIETQYF. DNA for the CDR3: TGTGCCAGCAGTGATCTAGCGATGATAGAGACCCAGTACTTC.

This chain links TRBV4-1 with TRBJ1-6, with 8 bases aligning to TRBD1. V lost 2 bases and J lost 10; bases outside the gene matches: 13. The CDR3 is 17 amino acids. Germline CDR1 MGHRA, CDR2 YSYEKL. This CDR3 is CASSQILGQGRRSPLHF. In DNA form, the CDR3 reads TGCGCCAGCAGCCAAATCCTCGGACAGGGTAGGAGGTCACCCCTCCACTTT.

This chain connects TRBV28 to TRBJ1-1; 8 bases match TRBD1. The CDR3 runs 13 residues. J lost 7 bases, V lost 5 bases, and 6 bases had no gene match. Germline V gene sequence: CDR1 MDHEN, CDR2 SYDVKM. In nucleotides, the CDR3 is TGTGCCAGCAGTCACACAGGGGGAGATGAAGCTTTCTTT. Translation: CASSHTGGDEAFF.

This chain links TRBV5-1 with TRBJ2-2, with D possibly being TRBD1 (6 bases). The germline V gene encodes CDR1 SGHRS and CDR2 YFSETQ. V lost 0 bases and J lost 0, with 9 bases in between. The CDR3 extends over 16 amino acids. The CDR3 DNA reads as TGCGCCAGCAGCTTGGTAGGGGGAGCGAACACCGGGGAGCTGTTTTTT. Its translation is CASSLVGGANTGELFF. Filled out from reference TRBV5-1 and TRBJ2-2, the complete variable domain reads KAGVTQTPRYLIKTRGQQVTLSCSPISGHRSVSWYQQTPGQGLQFLFEYFSETQRNKGNFPGRFSGRQFSNSRSEMNVSTLELGDSALYLCASSLVGGANTGELFFGEGSRLTVL.

This chain joins TRBV9 and TRBJ1-6, with 9 bases identical to TRBD1. Germline assignment: CDR1 SGDLS and CDR2 YYNGEE. After removal of 3 bases from V and 10 bases from J, the junction contained 5 bases not matched to a gene. The CDR3 loop spans 14 amino acids. In DNA, the CDR3 is TGTGCCAGCAGCGCGGGACAGGGAGAGTCACCCCTCCACTTT. Protein sequence: CASSAGQGESPLHF.

V gene TRBV28 combines with J gene TRBJ2-5; D unclear. The DNA end is more similar to TRBJ2-7, so the J call may be wrong. This CDR3 is 15 amino acids long. Germline V gene lookup returns CDR1 MDHEN and CDR2 SYDVKM. CDR3 residues: CASSLSPGASYEQYF. The CDR3 DNA reads TGTGCCAGCAGTTTATCCCCCGGTGCGTCCTACGAGCAGTACTTC.

This clone was found once. This sequence joins TRBV6-1 and TRBJ2-2; D is possibly TRBD2 (6 bases). The CDR3 spans 15 residues. V gave up 0 bases and J gave up 4 bases, with 9 bases separating them. Germline CDR1 is MNHNS and CDR2 is SASEGT. The CDR3 is CASSEAGGFTGELFF. CDR3 nucleotide sequence: TGTGCCAGCAGTGAAGCGGGAGGCTTCACCGGGGAGCTGTTTTTT.

The V gene is TRBV25-1, the J gene TRBJ2-5; D might be TRBD1 (6 bases). The germline CDR1 and CDR2 sequences are MGHDK and SYGVNS. V was clipped by 7 bases and J by 9 bases, with 12 bases between them. The CDR3 runs 11 residues. The CDR3 protein is CASTIEGAQYF. CDR3 DNA sequence: TGTGCCAGCACCATTGAGGGGGCCCAGTACTTC.

The rearrangement uses TRBV30 and TRBJ2-3; 7 bases agree with TRBD2. Germline V lookup: CDR1 GTSNPN, CDR2 SVGIG (reference sequence). The V gene end was trimmed by 3 bases and the J gene end by 3 bases; junction bases not matched to a gene: 6. The length of the CDR3 is 14 residues. The DNA of the CDR3 is TGTGCCTGGAGGCGGTTGGGGGGGACAGATACGCAGTATTTT. It specifies CAWRRLGGTDTQYF.

Note on this clone: The same CDR3 also results from other DNA sequences found in this sample. The V call is TRBV7-2, the J call TRBJ1-2; 7 bases align to TRBD1. Germline V gives CDR1 SGHTA, CDR2 FQGNSA. After removal of 4 bases from V and 6 bases from J, the junction contained 11 bases not matched to a gene. The CDR3 extends over 15 amino acids. The CDR3 here is CASSSNRGQGNGYTF. The CDR3 coding sequence is TGTGCCAGCAGCTCCAATAGGGGGCAGGGGAATGGCTACACCTTC.

V and J are TRBV4-3 and TRBJ2-2; 7 bases map to TRBD2. V was clipped by 4 bases and J by 3 bases; unmatched bases: 11. Germline V lookup: CDR1 LGHNA, CDR2 YSLEER. This CDR3 has 17 amino acids. The CDR3 DNA follows: TGCGCCAGCAGCCCCTCCAAGACTAGCACAGACACCGGGGAGCTGTTTTTT. Translation: CASSPSKTSTDTGELFF.

This chain connects TRBV20-1 to TRBJ2-7, with unresolved D. Germline V CDR1 and CDR2: DFQATT, SNEGSKA (reference sequence). The length of the CDR3 is 11 residues. This chain's CDR3 is CSRGSSYEQYF. CDR3 in DNA: TGCAGCCGCGGCTCCTCCTACGAGCAGTACTTC.

The count of this clone is one. The chain combines TRBV5-6 with TRBJ1-6; D gene unclear. CDR3 length: 14 amino acids. CDR1 is SGHDT, CDR2 YYEEEE, per germline. The V gene lost 1 base and the J gene lost 8 bases, with 10 bases spanning the gap. CDR3 residues: CASSLNLKYSPLHF. CDR3 nucleotides: TGTGCCAGCAGCTTGAACCTAAAGTATTCACCCCTCCACTTT. Variable domain in full (rest from reference TRBV5-6 and TRBJ1-6): DAGVTQSPTHLIKTRGQQVTLRCSPKSGHDTVSWYQQALGQGPQFIFQYYEEEERQRGNFPDRFSGHQFPNYSSELNVNALLLGDSALYLCASSLNLKYSPLHFGNGTRLTVT.

The chain joins TRBV13 to TRBJ1-2, with a tentative D call TRBD1 (5 bases). V was pared by 0 bases and J by 0 bases, with 8 bases between. Germline CDR1 PRHDT, CDR2 FYEKMQ (reference sequence). This CDR3 has 15 amino acids. The CDR3, as DNA: TGTGCCAGCAGCTTAGGGACAGAAGCTAACTATGGCTACACCTTC. This codes for CASSLGTEANYGYTF.

The chain joins TRBV5-5 to TRBJ2-1; 9 nucleotides align to TRBD2. This CDR3 has 17 residues. The germline gives CDR1 SGHKS, CDR2 YYEKEE (reference sequence). The V segment lost 2 bases and the J segment 7 bases; nucleotides outside the gene matches: 13. CDR3 sequence reads: CASSFQASAGGWNEQFF. CDR3 nucleotide sequence: TGTGCCAGCAGCTTCCAGGCGTCGGCGGGAGGGTGGAATGAGCAGTTCTTC.

This chain links TRBV29-1 with TRBJ1-1; D is possibly TRBD1 (5 bases). The germline V gene has CDR1 SQVTM and CDR2 ANQGSEA. Trimming took 6 bases from V and 2 from J, leaving 16 bases between them. CDR3 size: 14 residues. CDR3 residues: CSVTPGLINTEAFF. The CDR3 bases are TGCAGCGTCACACCGGGACTCATTAACACTGAAGCTTTCTTT.

This clone was recorded a few times. The chain recombines TRBV4-1 with TRBJ2-1; 11 bases are a match to TRBD2. CDR3 size: 16 residues. Germline CDR1 and CDR2: MGHRA and YSYEKL. The V segment lost 3 bases and the J segment 2 bases; nucleotides outside the gene matches: 3. Written as DNA, the CDR3 is TGCGCCAGCAGCCAGACACTAGCGGGAGCCTACAATGAGCAGTTCTTC. This codes for CASSQTLAGAYNEQFF.

The chain is built from TRBV28 and TRBJ2-7, with no clear D. CDR1 MDHEN and CDR2 SYDVKM come from the germline V gene. This CDR3 is 15 amino acids long. The V end was cut by 3 bases, the J end by 0 bases, with 12 bases between. Written as DNA, the CDR3 is TGTGCCAGCAGTTTTTTGCGGTACTACTCCTACGAGCAGTACTTC. Protein product: CASSFLRYYSYEQYF.

This clone has a handful of counts. The chain combines TRBV5-1 with TRBJ1-1; D not certain. Per germline, CDR1 SGHRS and CDR2 YFSETQ. V lost 4 bases and J 5 bases, leaving 9 bases between the germline ends. The CDR3 totals 12 residues. Here the CDR3 reads CASSLVETEAFF. The CDR3 region has the DNA TGCGCCAGCAGCCTAGTCGAGACTGAAGCTTTCTTT.

This chain joins TRBV6-6 and TRBJ1-2, with D perhaps TRBD1 (5 bases). Between the trimmed V and J ends, which lost 4 bases and 4 bases, there was a span of 13 bases. CDR1 and CDR2 (germline): MNHNY, SVGAGI (reference sequence). The CDR3 covers 14 residues. In DNA, the CDR3 is TGTGCCAGCAGTTCCACCGACAGAAGCTATGGCTACACCTTC. Translating gives CASSSTDRSYGYTF.

The chain has TRBV27 and TRBJ2-3; D might be TRBD2 (6 bases). Trimming stripped 4 bases from V and 3 bases from J, with 14 bases between. CDR1 is MNHEY and CDR2 is SMNVEV in the germline V gene (reference sequence). The CDR3 is 15 amino acids. The CDR3 DNA reads TGTGCCAGCAGTTGGGGGGAGGTTTCTACAGATACGCAGTATTTT. Translating it yields CASSWGEVSTDTQYF.

The CDR3: CASSVATGGQGNDEQYF. DNA for the CDR3: TGTGCCAGCAGCGTAGCTACGGGGGGACAGGGAAACGACGAGCAGTACTTC. The chain recombines TRBV9 with TRBJ2-7, with 9 positions matching TRBD1. The germline V gene encodes CDR1 SGDLS and CDR2 YYNGEE. CDR3 length: 17 amino acids. V shed 0 bases, J shed 5 bases, and the junction held 12 bases outside the gene matches. The full variable domain, in which reference TRBV9 and TRBJ2-7 provide the parts outside the CDR3, is DSGVTQTPKHLITATGQRVTLRCSPRSGDLSVYWYQQSLDQGLQFLIQYYNGEERAKGNILERFSAQQFPDLHSELNLSSLELGDSALYFCASSVATGGQGNDEQYFGPGTRLTVT.

The V gene is TRBV7-9, the J gene TRBJ1-1; D uncertain. Per the germline V gene, CDR1 is SEHNR and CDR2 is FQNEAQ (reference sequence). CDR3 size: 14 residues. The V end lost 1 base, the J end lost 0 bases, and 6 bases lay between the germline ends. The CDR3 coding sequence is TGTGCCAGCAGCTTAGATCTGTTGAACACTGAAGCTTTCTTT. It specifies CASSLDLLNTEAFF.

In this sample, this clone turned up once. The V gene is TRBV5-1, the J gene TRBJ1-1; weak D call: TRBD1 (5 bases). Looked up from germline, CDR1 is SGHRS and CDR2 is YFSETQ. The CDR3 runs to 15 residues. V lost 1 base to trimming and J lost 1 base, with 11 bases between them. CDR3 DNA: TGCGCCAGCAGCTTGAGGGGTCCTCAGAACACTGAAGCTTTCTTT. Encoded protein: CASSLRGPQNTEAFF.

This clone was picked up a small number of times. The chain recombines TRBV18 with TRBJ1-2, with unresolved D. The CDR3 runs 12 residues. The germline V and J ends were trimmed by 8 bases and 6 bases, with 13 bases remaining between them. Per germline, CDR1 KGHSH and CDR2 LQKENI. This CDR3 is CASQREGDGYTF. The DNA of the CDR3 is TGTGCCAGCCAGCGTGAGGGTGATGGCTACACCTTC.

The chain joins TRBV7-2 to TRBJ2-5; TRBD2 agrees at 8 bases. Germline V gene data show CDR1 as SGHTA and CDR2 as FQGNSA. The junction had 11 bases not matched to a gene; V was cut back by 6 bases and J by 5 bases. CDR3 size: 15 residues. CDR3 DNA sequence: TGTGCCAGCAGACTTCAAGCGGGAGATTGGGAGACCCAGTACTTC. Translation: CASRLQAGDWETQYF. The entire variable domain, with the rest obtained from reference TRBV7-2 and TRBJ2-5, is as follows: GAGVSQSPSNKVTEKGKDVELRCDPISGHTALYWYRQSLGQGLEFLIYFQGNSAPDKSGLPSDRFSAERTGGSVSTLTIQRTQQEDSAVYLCASRLQAGDWETQYFGPGTRLLVL.

This chain's CDR3 is CASSWWDRLNTEAFF. In DNA form, the CDR3 reads TGTGCCAGCAGCTGGTGGGACAGGCTGAACACTGAAGCTTTCTTT. The chain joins TRBV5-6 to TRBJ1-1; 8 bases line up with TRBD1. Germline V gene sequence: CDR1 SGHDT, CDR2 YYEEEE. The CDR3 loop spans 15 amino acids. Trimming took 3 bases from V and 0 from J; bases not matched to a gene: 4. The full variable domain, its missing parts supplied by reference TRBV5-6 and TRBJ1-1, is DAGVTQSPTHLIKTRGQQVTLRCSPKSGHDTVSWYQQALGQGPQFIFQYYEEEERQRGNFPDRFSGHQFPNYSSELNVNALLLGDSALYLCASSWWDRLNTEAFFGQGTRLTVV.

This rearrangement joins TRBV6-6 to TRBJ1-1; TRBD1 might be the D (6 bases). The CDR3 covers 16 residues. Germline V lookup: CDR1 MNHNY, CDR2 SVGAGI (reference sequence). V dropped 3 bases and J dropped 2 bases, with 16 bases sitting between them. CDR3 bases: TGTGCCAGCAGTTATCAAGGGGGACACCGAAACACTGAAGCTTTCTTT. This codes for CASSYQGGHRNTEAFF.

CDR3 region: CARTGFSGANVLTF. The CDR3 DNA follows: TGCGCCCGAACAGGGTTCTCTGGGGCCAACGTCCTGACTTTC. The chain recombines TRBV5-1 with TRBJ2-6; maybe TRBD1 (6 bases). CDR1 and CDR2 from the germline V gene are SGHRS and YFSETQ. V lost 10 bases to trimming and J lost 0 bases, with 11 bases between them. This CDR3 has 14 amino acids.

In its sample, this clone was seen a few times. This chain joins TRBV2 and TRBJ1-2; D is undetermined. V gave up 7 bases and J gave up 4 bases, with 10 bases separating them. The germline gives CDR1 SNHLY, CDR2 FYNNEI. This CDR3 is 12 amino acids long. CDR3 sequence: CASTGEGYGYTF. As DNA, the CDR3 is TGTGCCAGCACCGGGGAGGGCTATGGCTACACCTTC.